This is a list of T cell receptor beta chains from one sample in a study of Ad26.COV2.S vaccination and SARS-CoV-2 variants. The repertoire was sequenced with immunoSEQ multiplex PCR; TCRdb's copy has only in-frame clones and lacks some. The sample shows about 400,000 clones, roughly nine tenths of them seen only once. The sequenced sample was peripheral blood, obtained in a trial of Ad26.COV2.S vaccine versus placebo. The source is a person aged 18 to 65 who received the Ad26.COV2.S COVID-19 vaccine or a placebo. The CDR3 runs from the conserved cysteine through the conserved F or W. D genes are given only for firm matches. Size values are once, few and many counts, or a class for expanded clones, and some rows have none.

j_call v_call d_call clone_size cdr3_nt cdr3_aa
TRBJ2-4 TRBV7-9 - - TGTGCCAGCAGCGCGGGAAAAAACATTCAGTACTTC CASSAGKNIQYF
TRBJ1-3 TRBV7-9 - - TGTGCCAGCATCGGGTACACCATATATTTT CASIGYTIYF
TRBJ1-2 TRBV6-1 - - TGTGCCAGCAGTGAGGGGAAGTATGGAATCTATGGCTACACCTTC CASSEGKYGIYGYTF
TRBJ1-3 TRBV5-1 - - TGCGCCAGCAGCTTGGCCGGGGGGGCCTCTGGAAACACCATATATTTT CASSLAGGASGNTIYF
TRBJ1-2 TRBV10-2 TRBD1 - TGCGCCAGCAGAGCGGGACAGGGGTTTGGCTACACCTTC CASRAGQGFGYTF
TRBJ1-2 TRBV19 TRBD1 - TGTGCCAGTAGTATTTTGGGGGCGACAGGGGATAACTATGGCTACACCTTC CASSILGATGDNYGYTF
TRBJ2-3 TRBV3-1/TRBV3-2 TRBD2 - TGTGCCAGCAGCCCCTACCTAGCGGGGTTCACAGATACGCAGTATTTT CASSPYLAGFTDTQYF
TRBJ1-2 TRBV20-1 - - TGCAGTGCTAGCTTTGCCTTTGGCTACACCTTC CSASFAFGYTF
TRBJ1-1 TRBV11-2 - - TGTGCCAGCAGCTATCTCCGGGAAAACACTGAAGCTTTCTTT CASSYLRENTEAFF
TRBJ2-2 TRBV4-1 TRBD1 many TGCGCCAGCAGCCCGCGAGAGGGGGCAACCGGGGAGCTGTTTTTT CASSPREGATGELFF
TRBJ1-1 TRBV4-2 - - TGTGCCAGCCGCCCCGTGGAGGGGAACACTGAAGCTTTCTTT CASRPVEGNTEAFF
TRBJ1-3 TRBV19 TRBD1 - TGTGCCAGTAGTGCCACAGGGGACTCTGGAAACACCATATATTTT CASSATGDSGNTIYF
TRBJ1-1 TRBV3-1/TRBV3-2 - - TGTGCCAGCAGCCCCAGGGGTGGGACTGAAGCTTTCTTT CASSPRGGTEAFF
TRBJ2-2 TRBV7-9 - - TGTGCCAGCAGCTCTTGGGAAGGCCCCGGGGAGCTGTTTTTT CASSSWEGPGELFF
TRBJ2-3 TRBV6-2/TRBV6-3 - - TGTGCCAGCGGCCCAGGGGAACATAGCACAGATACGCAGTATTTT CASGPGEHSTDTQYF
TRBJ2-7 TRBV15 - - TGTGCCACCAGCAGAGATTCGGGGATGGGCTACGAGCAGTACTTC CATSRDSGMGYEQYF
TRBJ1-2 TRBV4-1 - - TGCGCCAGCAGCCACCCTCCGGGGGGAACGGATGGCTACACCTTC CASSHPPGGTDGYTF
TRBJ1-1 TRBV6-5 TRBD1 - TGTGCCAGCAGGGGACAGGGGGAAGTGGGTGAAGCTTTCTTT CASRGQGEVGEAFF
TRBJ1-6 TRBV27 TRBD1 - TGTGCCAGCAGTTCAACGACAGGGGGCTATGGTTCACCCCTCCACTTT CASSSTTGGYGSPLHF
TRBJ2-7 TRBV11-1 - - TGTGCCAGCAGCCCTTGGGACATTACCTACGAGCAGTACTTC CASSPWDITYEQYF
TRBJ2-7 TRBV18 - once TGTGCCAGCTCACTAACCGGTTGGGGGGCCTACGAGCAGTACTTC CASSLTGWGAYEQYF
TRBJ2-6 TRBV7-7 - - TGTGCCAGCAGCTTAGGAGGGCCTGGGGCCAACGTCCTGACTTTC CASSLGGPGANVLTF
TRBJ1-2 TRBV5-1 TRBD1 - TGCGCCAGCAGCTTGGTTCCCGGACAGGGGTATAAGGGCTACACCTTC CASSLVPGQGYKGYTF
TRBJ2-7 TRBV7-2 - - TGTGCCAGCAGCTCGGCCAAGACTAAAAATACCTACGAGCAGTACTTC CASSSAKTKNTYEQYF
TRBJ2-7 TRBV13 - - TGTGCCAGCAGCTGGGGACTCCGGTCTTACGAGCAGTACTTC CASSWGLRSYEQYF
TRBJ2-2 TRBV9 - - TGTGCCAGCAGTCAGACAGTGGACACCGGGGAGCTGTTTTTT CASSQTVDTGELFF
TRBJ1-2 TRBV24-1 - - TGTGCCACCAGTGATGCAGGTCGCTACACCTTC CATSDAGRYTF
TRBJ2-2 TRBV4-3 TRBD1 - TGCGCCAGCAGCCGGTGGACAGGATACACCGGGGAGCTGTTTTTT CASSRWTGYTGELFF
TRBJ1-4 TRBV27 TRBD1 - TGTGCCAGCAGCCGGGACAGGGGGTCAACTAATGAAAAACTGTTTTTT CASSRDRGSTNEKLFF
TRBJ2-7 TRBV10-2 TRBD2 - TGCGCCAGCACCAGACTAGCGGGGGCCTACGAGCAGTACTTC CASTRLAGAYEQYF
TRBJ2-1 TRBV4-3 - few TGCGCCAGCAGCCAAGAGGACGGCGGGGCCTACAATGAGCAGTTCTTC CASSQEDGGAYNEQFF
TRBJ2-3 TRBV7-2 TRBD1 - TGTGCCAGCAGCTATGCCCGACAGGGTACGCAGTATTTT CASSYARQGTQYF
TRBJ2-3 TRBV2 - - TGTGCCAGCAGTGAACGGTCAGATACGCAGTATTTT CASSERSDTQYF
TRBJ1-3 TRBV5-1 - - TGCGCCAGCAGCTTGGAGGCGACCTCTGGAAACACCATATATTTT CASSLEATSGNTIYF
TRBJ2-3 TRBV18 - once TGTGCCAGCTCACAAAGCCACCTTGGGCGGGACCCCACAGATACGCAGTATTTT CASSQSHLGRDPTDTQYF
TRBJ2-7 TRBV19 - once TGTGCCAGTAGTATCTCGGGGTCTGGTGGGTACGAGCAGTACTTC CASSISGSGGYEQYF
TRBJ1-2 TRBV15 - - TGTGCCACCAGCAGAGGGGGGCTGCGCGGCTATGGCTACACCTTC CATSRGGLRGYGYTF
TRBJ1-1 TRBV10-3 TRBD1 - TGTGCCATCAGTGGAAATGGACAGGGGGCTGAAGCTTTCTTT CAISGNGQGAEAFF
TRBJ1-1 TRBV2 - - TGTGCCAGCAAGGTGGACACTGAAGCTTTCTTT CASKVDTEAFF
TRBJ2-3 TRBV7-9 - once TGTGCCACCCAACGGGCAGGCGGGCCCACAGATACGCAGTATTTT CATQRAGGPTDTQYF
TRBJ2-7 TRBV6-5 - - TGTGCCAGCACTTGGGACAAATACGAGCAGTACTTC CASTWDKYEQYF
TRBJ1-5 TRBV20-1 - - TGCAGTGTAGGGGGCAATCAGCCCCAGCATTTT CSVGGNQPQHF
TRBJ2-6 TRBV4-1 - - TGCGCCAGCAGCCAAGAGCGTCCTGGGGCCAACGTCCTGACTTTC CASSQERPGANVLTF
TRBJ2-6 TRBV30 - - TGTGCCTGGAGTCCGGGGTTAGGGGCCAACGTCCTGACTTTC CAWSPGLGANVLTF
TRBJ2-1 TRBV3-1/TRBV3-2 - once TGTGCCAGCAGCCAACAGGTGGCAGACAATGAGCAGTTCTTC CASSQQVADNEQFF